The 3 T cell receptor beta chains in this list originate from one sample, sequenced in a study of vaccination and CD4 T cells after COVID-19. Which antigens these TCRs recognize remains unknown. The Oncomine TCR Beta short-read assay was applied to DNA of cultured CD4+ T cells. TCRdb ran MiXCR on the PCR reads and lists one entry per CDR3 protein. Of several thousand distinct CDR3 sequences listed, roughly 15% are singletons. Noted treatment: approximately 9-day PBMC culture with coronavirus spike peptide pools or control peptides (ViraFEST assay). The sequenced sample was CD4+ T cells from blood, cultured in vitro. The receptors originated from a human donor who had recovered from COVID-19.

This clonotype was picked up a small number of times. The genes are TRBV19 and TRBJ1-5, with a weak D call TRBD1 (6 bases). The CDR3 loop spans 15 amino acids. The germline gives CDR1 LNHDA, CDR2 SQIVND (reference sequence). Trimming shortened V by 7 bases and J by 0 bases, and 13 bases separated the two germline ends. CDR3: CASIRDITSNQPQHF. CDR3 nucleotides: TGTGCCAGTATCCGGGACATAACTAGCAATCAGCCCCAGCATTTT. The whole variable domain, filled in from reference TRBV19 and TRBJ1-5, reads DGGITQSPKYLFRKEGQNVTLSCEQNLNHDAMYWYRQDPGQGLRLIYYSQIVNDFQKGDIAEGYSVSREKKESFPLTVTSAQKNPTAFYLCASIRDITSNQPQHFGDGTRLSIL.

This chain joins TRBV5-8 and TRBJ2-7; 10 bases match TRBD1. CDR1 and CDR2 (germline): SGHTS, YDEGEE. The CDR3 spans 15 residues. V shed 0 bases and J 4 bases; nucleotides not matched to a gene: 4. CDR3 DNA: TGTGCCAGCAGCTTGGGGGGGACAGGGGAGTACGAGCAGTACTTC. This sequence encodes CASSLGGTGEYEQYF.

This clonotype qualifies as large (0.1 to 1%). The V call is TRBV24-1, the J call TRBJ2-5; 7 positions match TRBD2. Germline CDR1 is KGHDR and CDR2 is SFDVKD. Germline trimming cut 2 bases from V and 5 bases from J; bases unmatched to any gene: 7. There are 15 residues in the CDR3. CDR3 bases: TGTGCCACCAGTGATTCCCAGGGAGGGGAGGAGACCCAGTACTTC. As protein: CATSDSQGGEETQYF.